The rows below give T cell receptor beta chains drawn from one sample of a study of CD8+CD57+ T cells in acquired aplastic anemia. Via MiXCR, TCRdb re-called the reads, giving one row per CDR3 protein. The table records about 160,000 distinct CDR3 sequences, roughly 48% of them present only once. Sequenced sample: sorted CD4+, CD8+, or CD8+CD57+ T cells (not recorded which) from PBMCs. All receptors come from a human donor with aplastic anemia. Both conserved end residues are part of each CDR3. The D gene is left open where the match is weak. Some rows mark clone size as missing; the rest say once, few, many or name a class of expanded clone.

size	D	J	V	CDR3	DNA
many	.	TRBJ2-3	TRBV7-6	CASSTGFQDTQYF	TGTGCCAGCAGTACAGGGTTCCAAGATACGCAGTATTTT
.	.	TRBJ2-2	TRBV19	CASSNPGKGELFF	TGTGCCAGTAGCAATCCGGGGAAAGGGGAGCTGTTTTTT
.	.	TRBJ2-3	TRBV24-1	CATSANRETSPDTQYF	TGTGCCACCAGTGCCAACAGGGAGACGAGTCCAGATACGCAGTATTTT
.	.	TRBJ1-2	TRBV19	CASSPGTEYGYTF	TGTGCCAGTAGTCCCGGGACGGAGTATGGCTACACCTTC
.	TRBD1	TRBJ1-5	TRBV10-1	CASSEDREDQPQHF	TGCGCCAGCAGTGAGGACAGGGAAGATCAGCCCCAGCATTTT
.	.	TRBJ2-7	TRBV30	CAWSVSSYEQYF	TGTGCCTGGAGTGTTAGCTCCTACGAGCAGTACTTC
.	.	TRBJ1-2	TRBV19	CASSQGVAYGYTF	TGTGCCAGCAGCCAAGGAGTGGCCTATGGCTACACCTTC
.	.	TRBJ1-1	TRBV30	CAWTGGPVAFF	TGTGCCTGGACGGGGGGGCCGGTGGCTTTCTTT
few	.	TRBJ1-6	TRBV19	CASSPTWGGNSPLHF	TGTGCCAGTAGTCCTACGTGGGGCGGGAATTCACCCCTCCACTTT
many	TRBD1	TRBJ1-1	TRBV5-1	CASRVEGASTEAFF	TGCGCCAGCAGAGTAGAGGGGGCTTCCACTGAAGCTTTCTTT
.	TRBD2	TRBJ2-3	TRBV6-1	CASKIAGDTGTQYF	TGTGCCAGCAAGATAGCGGGTGACACAGGTACGCAGTATTTT
.	TRBD2	TRBJ2-7	TRBV7-6	CASRGTSHEQYF	TGTGCCAGCAGAGGGACTAGTCACGAGCAGTACTTC
few	.	TRBJ2-1	TRBV3-1	CASSATSRYEQFF	TGTGCCAGCAGCGCGACTAGTCGCTATGAGCAGTTCTTC
.	.	TRBJ1-3	TRBV30	CAWKPGPSSGNTIYF	TGCGCCTGGAAACCCGGGCCCAGCTCTGGAAACACCATATATTTT
.	TRBD2	TRBJ2-7	TRBV20-1	CSATRGGIYGEQYF	TGCAGTGCCACGAGGGGAGGGATATACGGCGAGCAGTACTTC
many	.	TRBJ1-1	TRBV7-8	CASSLVMNTEAFF	TGTGCCAGCAGCTTAGTGATGAACACTGAAGCTTTCTTT
many	.	TRBJ1-1	TRBV5-8	CASSFKGTEAFF	TGTGCCAGCAGCTTTAAAGGGACAGAAGCTTTCTTT
.	.	TRBJ2-1	TRBV24-1	CATSDPDRPQFF	TGTGCCACCAGTGACCCGGACAGACCCCAGTTCTTC
once	TRBD1	TRBJ2-1	TRBV10-2	CASSDRDRGYNEQFF	TGCGCCAGCAGTGACCGGGACAGGGGATACAATGAGCAGTTCTTC
.	.	TRBJ1-6	TRBV4-1	CASSQEWDNSPLHF	TGCGCCAGCAGCCAAGAATGGGATAATTCACCCCTCCACTTT
.	.	TRBJ2-1	TRBV7-6	CASSVTSQSSYNEQFF	TGTGCCAGCAGCGTCACTAGTCAGAGCTCCTACAATGAGCAGTTCTTC
.	TRBD2	TRBJ2-5	TRBV7-2	CASSEYTSGRAGTQYF	TGTGCCAGCAGCGAGTATACTAGCGGGAGGGCCGGGACCCAGTACTTC
many	.	TRBJ2-2	TRBV5-1	CASSSRDSITGELFF	TGCGCCAGCAGCTCCAGGGACTCTATCACCGGGGAGCTGTTTTTT
.	.	TRBJ1-5	TRBV12-5	CASGSVRDAHQPQHF	TGTGCTAGTGGTTCCGTACGGGACGCTCATCAGCCCCAGCATTTT
.	.	TRBJ1-5	TRBV24-1	CATSPSGRAHNQPQHF	TGTGCCACCAGTCCTAGCGGGAGGGCCCACAATCAGCCCCAGCATTTT
.	TRBD1	TRBJ1-1	TRBV27	CASSLSGTGNTEAFF	TGTGCCAGCAGTTTATCGGGGACAGGGAACACTGAAGCTTTCTTT
.	.	TRBJ2-7	TRBV9	CASSVESQSYEQYF	TGTGCCAGCAGCGTAGAGTCACAATCCTACGAGCAGTACTTC
.	.	TRBJ2-1	TRBV15	CATPPIFVNEQFF	TGTGCCACCCCCCCAATTTTCGTCAATGAGCAGTTCTTC
many	TRBD2	TRBJ2-3	TRBV7-8	CASTTLAGVTDTQYF	TGTGCCAGCACAACACTAGCGGGAGTGACAGATACGCAGTATTTT
many	.	TRBJ2-5	TRBV6-5	CATRPQRAKGETQYF	TGTGCCACCAGGCCCCAGCGGGCCAAAGGGGAGACCCAGTACTTC
once	.	TRBJ1-1	TRBV6-1	CANTGTLNTEAFF	TGTGCCAACACCGGGACATTGAACACTGAAGCTTTCTTT
once	.	TRBJ2-7	TRBV7-6	CASSPRGRRGPYEQYF	TGTGCCAGCAGCCCCAGGGGCCGGAGAGGTCCCTACGAGCAGTACTTC